The 5 T cell receptor beta chains below come from one sample, sequenced in a study of cytomegalovirus exposure and HLA in healthy donors. The primer mix had 60 Vbeta and 13 Jbeta primers. Repertoires were generated with immunoSEQ multiplex PCR, while TCRdb's copy carries only in-frame clones and drops some. The table lists a few hundred thousand clones, more than 60% of them singletons. Sequenced input: PBMCs. These receptors originate from a girl aged 2 to 10 in good health and CMV-seronegative.

This chain joins TRBV6-6 and TRBJ1-1, with TRBD1 matching 7 bases. Germline loops: CDR1 MNHNY, CDR2 SVGAGI (reference sequence). V shed 9 bases, J shed 1 base, and the junction held 14 bases outside the gene matches. The CDR3 loop spans 16 amino acids. Here the CDR3 reads CASSEALQGRNTEAFF. The DNA for the CDR3 is TGTGCCAGTTCGGAGGCATTACAGGGGAGGAACACTGAAGCTTTCTTT.

This sequence joins TRBV10-2 and TRBJ2-7, with TRBD2 matching over 10 bases. V lost 5 bases to trimming and J lost 7 bases; unmatched junction nucleotides: 8. The germline V gene encodes CDR1 WSHSY and CDR2 SAAADI. The CDR3 extends over 14 amino acids. CDR3 bases: TGCGCCAGCAGTATGCTAGCGGGAGATATAGAGCAGTACTTC. Translation gives CASSMLAGDIEQYF.

The chain combines TRBV29-1 with TRBJ1-2; 7 positions match TRBD1. The CDR3 extends over 16 amino acids. Trimming cost V 5 bases and J 4 bases; bases outside gene matches: 16. Per the germline V gene, CDR1 is SQVTM and CDR2 is ANQGSEA. CDR3 protein: CSVLTHRGGGLYGYTF. CDR3 DNA: TGCAGCGTTTTAACCCACAGGGGCGGAGGGCTCTATGGCTACACCTTC.

The chain is built from TRBV5-5 and TRBJ1-1; 7 nucleotides match TRBD1. V lost 7 bases and J lost 2; bases outside the gene matches: 5. Germline V gene sequence: CDR1 SGHKS, CDR2 YYEKEE (reference sequence). The CDR3 runs 13 residues. The CDR3 region has the DNA TGTGCCAGCGGACACAGGGGTAACACTGAAGCTTTCTTT. This translates into CASGHRGNTEAFF.

The rearrangement uses TRBV12-5 and TRBJ1-1; D is possibly TRBD1 (5 bases). The CDR3 consists of 15 residues. Trimming left V 1 base short and J 4 bases short, with 13 bases between. Germline-derived CDR1 and CDR2 are LGHNT and FRNRAP. CDR3 region: CASGLGGGVSTEAFF. The DNA of the CDR3 is TGTGCTAGTGGTTTGGGGGGGGGTGTGAGCACTGAAGCTTTCTTT.